This entry lists 16 T cell receptor beta chains sequenced from one sample in a study of T cell responses to AZD1222 COVID-19 vaccine. TCRdb keeps only in-frame clones here, not all; method: immunoSEQ multiplex PCR. Altogether roughly 60,000 clones are present, more than 60% being singletons, with the ten largest covering about 3.7%. Sequences were derived from peripheral blood, sampled 28 days after the second AZD1222 dose. All receptors derive from an adult who received the AZD1222 COVID-19 vaccine.

In its sample, this clone was seen once. The V gene is TRBV5-1, the J gene TRBJ2-7; unclear D gene. The V gene's germline CDR1 is SGHRS and CDR2 YFSETQ. V lost 5 bases and J 1 base, leaving 13 bases between the germline ends. The CDR3 has 14 residues. CDR3 sequence: CASRPFTASYEQYF. CDR3 in DNA: TGCGCCAGCAGGCCGTTCACGGCTTCCTACGAGCAGTACTTC.

CDR3 sequence (DNA): TGTGCCAGCAGCTCCAGGTCCGGTGCTGGCTACACCTTC. Its translation is CASSSRSGAGYTF. The V call is TRBV7-2, the J call TRBJ1-2; the D is unclear. The CDR3 runs to 13 residues. The V gene lost 4 bases and the J gene lost 7 bases, with 13 bases spanning the gap. Germline loops: CDR1 SGHTA, CDR2 FQGNSA.

The table lists this clone with a count of one. The chain employs TRBV5-1 and TRBJ1-4; 7 bases map to TRBD1. CDR3 length equals 14 residues. CDR1 and CDR2 (germline): SGHRS, YFSETQ. With V trimmed by 0 bases and J by 10 bases, 6 bases remained unmatched. CDR3 protein: CASSLDLAGGKLFF. CDR3 nucleotide sequence: TGCGCCAGCAGCTTGGATCTGGCAGGGGGAAAACTGTTTTTT. Variable domain in full (rest from reference TRBV5-1 and TRBJ1-4): KAGVTQTPRYLIKTRGQQVTLSCSPISGHRSVSWYQQTPGQGLQFLFEYFSETQRNKGNFPGRFSGRQFSNSRSEMNVSTLELGDSALYLCASSLDLAGGKLFFGSGTQLSVL.

The chain couples TRBV6-2 or TRBV6-3 to TRBJ1-4, with TRBD1 as a possible D gene (6 bases). V lost 6 bases and J 5 bases, leaving 19 bases between the germline ends. The CDR3 runs 16 residues. Germline CDR1 reads MNHEY; CDR2 reads SVGEGT. The CDR3 loop is CASSPSFYRENEKLFF. The DNA for the CDR3 is TGTGCCAGCAGCCCCTCTTTCTACAGGGAGAATGAAAAACTGTTTTTT.

The rearrangement uses TRBV29-1 and TRBJ1-2; TRBD1 aligns across 7 bases. V gave up 4 bases and J gave up 0 bases; unmatched junction bases: 5. Germline V CDR1 and CDR2: SQVTM, ANQGSEA. The CDR3 is 14 residues long. The CDR3 DNA sequence: TGCAGCGTTGCCCCGGACAGGTCTAACTATGGCTACACCTTC. Translation: CSVAPDRSNYGYTF.

The rearrangement joins TRBV28 to TRBJ1-4, with D uncertain. V was clipped by 6 bases and J by 5 bases, with 10 bases between them. There are 13 residues in the CDR3. In germline, CDR1 is MDHEN, CDR2 SYDVKM. The CDR3 loop reads CASRGWLNEKLFF. DNA of the CDR3: TGTGCCAGCAGAGGTTGGCTAAATGAAAAACTGTTTTTT. The full variable domain, its missing parts supplied by reference TRBV28 and TRBJ1-4, is DVKVTQSSRYLVKRTGEKVFLECVQDMDHENMFWYRQDPGLGLRLIYFSYDVKMKEKGDIPEGYSVSREKKERFSLILESASTNQTSMYLCASRGWLNEKLFFGSGTQLSVL.

This sequence joins TRBV4-3 and TRBJ1-1; TRBD1 might be the D (6 bases). The ends were cut back, 5 bases at V and 1 base at J, with 14 bases in the middle. Germline V gene data show CDR1 as LGHNA and CDR2 as YSLEER. The CDR3 is made up of 15 amino acids. The CDR3 nucleotides are TGCGCCAGCAGCAAAATCGGGACACAGAACACTGAAGCTTTCTTT. This encodes CASSKIGTQNTEAFF.

The V gene is TRBV7-3, the J gene TRBJ2-1; possibly TRBD2 for D (7 bases). Trimming cost V 5 bases and J 10 bases, with 15 bases left between them. The V gene's germline CDR1 is SGHTA and CDR2 FQGTGA. CDR3 length: 13 amino acids. The CDR3 loop is CASSLGGPREQFF. In nucleotides, the CDR3 is TGTGCCAGCAGCCTCGGGGGGCCGCGGGAGCAGTTCTTC.

The chain carries TRBV12-5 and TRBJ2-1; the D gene could be TRBD1 or TRBD2 (5 bases each). Trimming cost V 4 bases and J 2 bases, with 12 bases left between them. CDR3 length equals 15 residues. Germline V lookup: CDR1 LGHNT, CDR2 FRNRAP. CDR3 sequence: CASGSPGRTYNEQFF. Written as DNA, the CDR3 is TGTGCTAGTGGTTCACCGGGACGGACCTACAATGAGCAGTTCTTC.

V gene TRBV28 combines with J gene TRBJ1-5; D is perhaps TRBD1 (5 bases). This CDR3 is 15 amino acids long. V was cut by 2 bases and J by 9 bases, with 17 bases left in between. Germline CDR1 and CDR2: MDHEN and SYDVKM. DNA of the CDR3: TGTGCCAGCAGTTTAAAACCGGGACGGGAAGGGCCCCAGCATTTT. Its translation is CASSLKPGREGPQHF. The variable domain in full, with the rest retrieved from reference TRBV28 and TRBJ1-5, is DVKVTQSSRYLVKRTGEKVFLECVQDMDHENMFWYRQDPGLGLRLIYFSYDVKMKEKGDIPEGYSVSREKKERFSLILESASTNQTSMYLCASSLKPGREGPQHFGDGTRLSIL.

J is TRBJ2-2 and V is TRBV2; D uncertain. CDR1 is SNHLY, CDR2 FYNNEI, per germline. V was trimmed by 5 bases and J by 1 base, leaving 8 bases between them. The CDR3 extends over 14 amino acids. CDR3 DNA: TGTGCCAGCAGTAAGAAGGGGAACACCGGGGAGCTGTTTTTT. This sequence encodes CASSKKGNTGELFF.

The chain uses TRBV6-1 and TRBJ1-3; the D gene is possibly TRBD1 (6 bases). The germline CDR1 and CDR2 sequences are MNHNS and SASEGT. The CDR3 sequence is 17 residues long. Trimming stripped 0 bases from V and 2 bases from J, with 14 bases between. CDR3 nucleotide sequence: TGTGCCAGCAGTGAAGCGTTCGGGGGGGCGACTGGAAACACCATATATTTT. This codes for CASSEAFGGATGNTIYF.

The chain employs TRBV18 and TRBJ2-7; 8 bases match TRBD1. Germline CDR1 is KGHSH and CDR2 is LQKENI. The CDR3 is made up of 16 amino acids. J gave up 9 bases and V 1 base, and 14 bases lay outside the gene matches. This CDR3 is CASSPRFGGQDPVQYF. The CDR3 nucleotides read TGTGCCAGCTCACCACGATTCGGGGGACAGGACCCCGTGCAGTACTTC.

This chain uses TRBV3-1 (or the pseudogene TRBV3-2) with TRBJ1-2, with TRBD1 as a possible D gene (5 bases). CDR3 length equals 13 residues. The V end lost 4 bases, the J end lost 9 bases, and 15 bases lay between the germline ends. In germline, CDR1 is LGHDT, CDR2 YNNKEL (reference sequence). CDR3 region: CASSPAGTRRYTF. The CDR3 region has the DNA TGTGCCAGCAGCCCAGCTGGGACCCGGCGCTACACCTTC.

This rearrangement joins TRBV5-1 to TRBJ1-2, with 7 positions matching TRBD1. The CDR3 runs 15 residues. The V gene end was trimmed by 1 base and the J gene end by 6 bases; junction bases not matched to a gene: 9. CDR1 is SGHRS, CDR2 YFSETQ, per germline. The CDR3 spells CASSLSHTGADGYTF. For the CDR3, the DNA is TGCGCCAGCAGCTTGTCCCACACAGGGGCGGATGGCTACACCTTC.

The gene calls are TRBV6-6 and TRBJ2-5; 9 bases are shared with TRBD2. Trimming took 3 bases from V and 0 from J; bases not matched to a gene: 5. The germline CDR1 and CDR2 sequences are MNHNY and SVGAGI (reference sequence). CDR3 length: 16 residues. This chain's CDR3 is CASSYKASGDQETQYF. Written as DNA, the CDR3 is TGTGCCAGCAGTTATAAGGCTAGCGGGGACCAAGAGACCCAGTACTTC.